The 20 T cell receptor beta chains in this list originate from one sample, sequenced in a study of blood T cell repertoires in COVID-19. Clones were sequenced by immunoSEQ multiplex PCR, and TCRdb holds only the in-frame ones, with some missing. The table shows over 200,000 clones, with almost 90% occurring only once. Source material: peripheral blood. These receptors originate from a woman aged 60-75 years with acute or convalescent COVID-19.

This chain uses TRBV6-5 with TRBJ1-4; 9 bases fit TRBD1. Germline V gene sequence: CDR1 MNHEY, CDR2 SVGAGI. The CDR3 spans 15 residues. Trimming removed 6 bases from V and 8 bases from J; junction bases left unmatched: 10. Here the CDR3 reads CASRSTGGAWEKLFF. For the CDR3, the DNA is TGTGCCAGCAGGTCTACAGGGGGCGCGTGGGAAAAACTGTTTTTT.

V usage is TRBV6-5 and J usage is TRBJ1-5, with 8 bases matching TRBD1. Unmatched junction bases numbered 8, after V lost 8 bases and J lost 5 bases. The germline V gene encodes CDR1 MNHEY and CDR2 SVGAGI. The CDR3 spans 14 residues. The DNA for the CDR3 is TGTGCCAGCTCCCGGACAGGGCTAGATCAGCCCCAGCATTTT. Translated, it gives CASSRTGLDQPQHF.

The rearrangement links TRBV18 to TRBJ1-4; D may be TRBD1 (5 bases). CDR1 and CDR2 from the germline V gene are KGHSH and LQKENI. This CDR3 is 16 amino acids long. Trimming took off 1 base at V and 4 bases at J, with 13 bases between the two ends. The CDR3 reads CASSPLPGGLNEKLFF. CDR3 DNA sequence: TGTGCCAGCTCACCACTTCCTGGGGGACTTAATGAAAAACTGTTTTTT.

The chain links TRBV28 to TRBJ1-3; D ambiguous. The V end was cut by 3 bases, the J end by 0 bases, with 6 bases between. Germline CDR1 MDHEN, CDR2 SYDVKM. The CDR3 covers 14 residues. DNA for the CDR3: TGTGCCAGCAGTTTTCTAACCTCTGGAAACACCATATATTTT. It encodes CASSFLTSGNTIYF.

This clone was recorded a few times. The gene calls are TRBV18 and TRBJ1-5, with 7 positions matching TRBD1. J was trimmed by 4 bases and V by 8 bases; bases with no gene match: 5. Germline CDR1 reads KGHSH; CDR2 reads LQKENI. This CDR3 region has 13 residues. The CDR3 nucleotides read TGTGCCAGCCAAGCAGGGGGAAATCAGCCCCAGCATTTT. It yields the protein CASQAGGNQPQHF.

V and J are TRBV13 and TRBJ2-2, with D hard to call. The length of the CDR3 is 15 residues. V dropped 5 bases and J dropped 5 bases, with 15 bases sitting between them. Germline V gene data show CDR1 as PRHDT and CDR2 as FYEKMQ (reference sequence). The CDR3 sequence is CASSQALGSTGELFF. The CDR3, as DNA: TGTGCCAGCAGCCAGGCCCTTGGCAGTACCGGGGAGCTGTTTTTT.

The genes are TRBV19 and TRBJ2-1; maybe TRBD2 (6 bases). V lost 6 bases and J 3 bases, leaving 15 bases between the germline ends. Germline CDR1 is LNHDA and CDR2 is SQIVND (reference sequence). There are 15 residues in the CDR3. The CDR3 protein is CASRVGGVGYNEQFF. The CDR3 nucleotides are TGTGCCAGTAGGGTGGGGGGAGTAGGCTACAATGAGCAGTTCTTC.

J is TRBJ2-1 and V is TRBV18; TRBD2 agrees at 8 bases. CDR3 length equals 16 residues. Germline lookup yields CDR1 KGHSH and CDR2 LQKENI. The V and J ends lost 0 bases and 10 bases, in that order; junction bases with no gene match: 11. CDR3 region: CASSPPTTSAFGEQFF. The CDR3 coding sequence is TGTGCCAGCTCACCACCGACGACTAGCGCCTTCGGGGAGCAGTTCTTC.

The J gene is TRBJ1-4, the V gene TRBV14; possible D gene TRBD1, 5 bases. The ends were cut back, 6 bases at V and 8 bases at J, with 16 bases in the middle. The CDR3 is 14 amino acids. From germline, CDR1 is SGHDN and CDR2 FVKESK. Written as DNA, the CDR3 is TGTGCCAGCAGTCGACTCAATCCAGGGGAAAAACTGTTTTTT. Its protein product is CASSRLNPGEKLFF. The variable domain in full, with the rest retrieved from reference TRBV14 and TRBJ1-4, is EAGVTQFPSHSVIEKGQTVTLRCDPISGHDNLYWYRRVMGKEIKFLLHFVKESKQDESGMPNNRFLAERTGGTYSTLKVQPAELEDSGVYFCASSRLNPGEKLFFGSGTQLSVL.

In nucleotides, the CDR3 is TGTGCCAGCGACAGGACAGGGCAAATTAGAAATGGCTACACCTTC. It is translated as CASDRTGQIRNGYTF. This chain links TRBV2 with TRBJ1-2; TRBD1 matches 8 bases. The germline gives CDR1 SNHLY, CDR2 FYNNEI. The CDR3 runs to 15 residues. V shed 8 bases and J 6 bases; nucleotides not matched to a gene: 14. The full variable domain, completed using reference TRBV2 and TRBJ1-2, is EPEVTQTPSHQVTQMGQEVILRCVPISNHLYFYWYRQILGQKVEFLVSFYNNEISEKSEIFDDQFSVERPDGSNFTLKIRSTKLEDSAMYFCASDRTGQIRNGYTFGSGTRLTVV.

This chain joins TRBV4-3 and TRBJ2-3, with TRBD2 identical over 11 bases. The junction had 9 bases not matched to a gene; V was cut back by 0 bases and J by 1 base. This CDR3 region has 19 residues. Germline values: CDR1 LGHNA, CDR2 YSLEER. The CDR3 reads CASSQENVAGGPGTDTQYF. CDR3 sequence (DNA): TGCGCCAGCAGCCAAGAGAATGTAGCGGGAGGGCCGGGCACAGATACGCAGTATTTT.

The chain uses TRBV6-6 and TRBJ2-3; 10 bases align to TRBD2. This CDR3 region has 15 residues. J lost 1 base, V lost 6 bases, and 4 bases had no gene match. Germline V gene sequence: CDR1 MNHNY, CDR2 SVGAGI (reference sequence). In DNA, the CDR3 is TGTGCCAGCAGCCCGGGACTAGCGCGCACAGATACGCAGTATTTT. As protein: CASSPGLARTDTQYF.

V is TRBV20-1 and J is TRBJ1-2, with 11 nucleotides matching TRBD1. With V trimmed by 3 bases and J by 3 bases, 3 bases remained unmatched. The germline CDR1 and CDR2 sequences are DFQATT and SNEGSKA (reference sequence). The CDR3 runs to 14 residues. The chain's CDR3 is CSASQGQGDYGYTF. CDR3 nucleotide sequence: TGCAGTGCTAGTCAGGGACAGGGGGACTATGGCTACACCTTC.

The chain carries TRBV5-4 and TRBJ2-3, with a possible D match to TRBD1 (6 bases). Germline values: CDR1 SGHNT, CDR2 YYREEE (reference sequence). V lost 1 base and J lost 3, with 15 bases in between. The CDR3 runs 16 residues. The CDR3 sequence is CASSLRSTQGTDTQYF. The CDR3 DNA reads TGTGCCAGCAGCTTGCGTAGTACCCAGGGGACAGATACGCAGTATTTT. Full variable domain (missing parts from reference TRBV5-4 and TRBJ2-3): ETGVTQSPTHLIKTRGQQVTLRCSSQSGHNTVSWYQQALGQGPQFIFQYYREEENGRGNFPPRFSGLQFPNYSSELNVNALELDDSALYLCASSLRSTQGTDTQYFGPGTRLTVL.

Only one count was recorded for this clone. J is TRBJ2-1 and V is TRBV5-4; 9 nucleotides agree with TRBD2. The germline V gene encodes CDR1 SGHNT and CDR2 YYREEE (reference sequence). Unmatched junction bases numbered 4, after V lost 4 bases and J lost 5 bases. The CDR3 sequence is 14 residues long. The CDR3 DNA sequence: TGTGCCAGCAGCCTGCTAGCGGGGAACAATGAGCAGTTCTTC. This translates into CASSLLAGNNEQFF.

This chain connects TRBV2 to TRBJ1-6; a possible D gene is TRBD1 (5 bases). There are 13 residues in the CDR3. Germline loops: CDR1 SNHLY, CDR2 FYNNEI. V was trimmed by 10 bases and J by 8 bases, leaving 15 bases between them. CDR3 amino acids: CATKTEGYSPLHF. CDR3 DNA sequence: TGTGCCACCAAAACGGAGGGGTATTCACCCCTCCACTTT.

The V call is TRBV3-1 (or the pseudogene TRBV3-2), the J call TRBJ1-3; D unclear. CDR1 LGHDT and CDR2 YNNKEL come from the germline V gene (reference sequence). CDR3 length: 15 amino acids. V lost 4 bases, J lost 3 bases, and 13 bases lay in between. The CDR3 sequence is CASSPRVRSGNTIYF. The CDR3 DNA is TGTGCCAGCAGCCCTCGGGTTAGGAGTGGAAACACCATATATTTT.

This clone was seen a single time. The genes are TRBV4-1 and TRBJ1-4, with 8 nucleotides matching TRBD1. V trimming: 1 base; J trimming: 5 bases; junction bases outside the gene matches: 6. The germline V gene encodes CDR1 MGHRA and CDR2 YSYEKL. This CDR3 is built from 16 residues. The CDR3 region has the DNA TGCGCCAGCAGCCAAGGGGCACGACAGGGGAATGAAAAACTGTTTTTT. Its protein product is CASSQGARQGNEKLFF.

This clone was counted a single time. This chain connects TRBV6-5 to TRBJ1-6; 7 bases align to TRBD1. This CDR3 is built from 14 residues. J gave up 7 bases and V 4 bases, and 4 bases lay outside the gene matches. In germline, CDR1 is MNHEY, CDR2 SVGAGI. DNA for the CDR3: TGTGCCAGCAGTTGGCGGACAGGCAATTCACCCCTCCACTTT. Its protein is CASSWRTGNSPLHF.

This sequence joins TRBV14 and TRBJ2-1; 12 nucleotides line up with TRBD2. Germline V gene sequence: CDR1 SGHDN, CDR2 FVKESK. The CDR3 runs 16 residues. After removal of 0 bases from V and 4 bases from J, the junction contained 1 base not matched to a gene. CDR3 protein: CASSQEGLAGYNEQFF. CDR3 DNA: TGTGCCAGCAGCCAAGAGGGACTAGCGGGTTACAATGAGCAGTTCTTC. The full variable domain, its missing parts supplied by reference TRBV14 and TRBJ2-1, is EAGVTQFPSHSVIEKGQTVTLRCDPISGHDNLYWYRRVMGKEIKFLLHFVKESKQDESGMPNNRFLAERTGGTYSTLKVQPAELEDSGVYFCASSQEGLAGYNEQFFGPGTRLTVL.